Given below is one T cell receptor (beta chain) in context. The antigen is not known. The CDR3 length is 15 residues. With V trimmed by 4 bases and J by 4 bases, 5 bases remained unmatched. The germline V gene has CDR1 SGHDT and CDR2 YYEEEE. This entry belongs to a study of cytomegalovirus exposure and HLA in healthy donors. Study background: Early on, a data release was issued that held roughly 84 million unique TCRs from HLA-typed donors. General observations from the study: About 87% or about 30% of the time was how often most TCR beta V segments were productive, according to an earlier analysis.

It was healthy bone marrow donors who served as donors. The PCR had 60 Vbeta and 13 Jbeta primers. Libraries were prepared by immunoSEQ multiplex PCR; TCRdb keeps only in-frame clonotypes and omits some of them. The data contain roughly 98,000 clones, 60% to 80% of them seen just once; the ten biggest clones take up 7.7%. The chain uses TRBV5-6 and TRBJ2-5; 12 bases fit TRBD2. The sample comprised PBMCs. The sequence came from a female donor in good health and CMV-seronegative. In nucleotides, the CDR3 is TGTGCCAGCAGCGGTCTAGCGGGGGGGGGAGAGACCCAGTACTTC. This encodes CASSGLAGGGETQYF.